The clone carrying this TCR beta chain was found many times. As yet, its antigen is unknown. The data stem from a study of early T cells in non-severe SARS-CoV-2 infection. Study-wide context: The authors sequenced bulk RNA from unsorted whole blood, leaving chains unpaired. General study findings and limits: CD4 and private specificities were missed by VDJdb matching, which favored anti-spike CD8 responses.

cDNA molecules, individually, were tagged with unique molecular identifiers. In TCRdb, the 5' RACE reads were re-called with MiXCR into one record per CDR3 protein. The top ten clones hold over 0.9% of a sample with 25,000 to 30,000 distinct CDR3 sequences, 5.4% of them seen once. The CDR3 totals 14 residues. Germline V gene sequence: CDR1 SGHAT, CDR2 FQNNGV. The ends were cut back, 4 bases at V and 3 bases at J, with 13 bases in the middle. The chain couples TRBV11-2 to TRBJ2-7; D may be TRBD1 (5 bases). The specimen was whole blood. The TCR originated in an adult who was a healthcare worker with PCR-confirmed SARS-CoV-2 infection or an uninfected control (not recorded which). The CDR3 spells CASSSSNQGYEQYF. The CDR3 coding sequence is TGTGCCAGCAGCTCCTCAAATCAGGGCTACGAGCAGTACTTC.